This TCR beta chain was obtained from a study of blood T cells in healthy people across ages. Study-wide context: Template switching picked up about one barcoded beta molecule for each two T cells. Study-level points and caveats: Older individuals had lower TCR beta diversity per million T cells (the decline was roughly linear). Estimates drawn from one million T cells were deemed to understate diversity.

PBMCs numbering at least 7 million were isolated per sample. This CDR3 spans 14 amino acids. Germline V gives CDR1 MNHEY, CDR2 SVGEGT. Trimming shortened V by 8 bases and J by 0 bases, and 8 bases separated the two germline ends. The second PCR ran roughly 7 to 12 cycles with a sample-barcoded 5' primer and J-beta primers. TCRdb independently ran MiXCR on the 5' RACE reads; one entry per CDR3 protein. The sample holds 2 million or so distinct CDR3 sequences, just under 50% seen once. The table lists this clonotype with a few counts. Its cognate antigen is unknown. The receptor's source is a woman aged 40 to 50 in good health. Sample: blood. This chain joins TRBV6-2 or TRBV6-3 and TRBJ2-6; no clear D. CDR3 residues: CASWDHSGANVLTF. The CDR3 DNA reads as TGTGCCAGCTGGGATCACTCTGGGGCCAACGTCCTGACTTTC.